The 23 T cell receptor beta chains listed next were all sequenced from one sample in a study of cytomegalovirus exposure and HLA in healthy donors (dated by TCRdb to the late 2010s). Libraries were constructed by the immunoSEQ multiplex PCR assay. For the multiplex PCR, a mixture combining 60 forward primers for TCR Vbeta segments and 13 reverse primers for TCR Jbeta segments was used. Imported from immuneACCESS, the table was reduced by TCRdb to in-frame sequences with V and J called. These copies leave out some clones; in studies compared against another copy, an unresolved V gene accounts for under half, and the cause of the remainder is not known. The sample table contains over 75,000 clones; only one count was recorded for around 64% of them. The leading ten clones occupy around 2.3% of the sample. The material sequenced was PBMCs. These receptors were obtained from a man aged 25 to 40 in good health and CMV-seronegative.

V gene TRBV27 combines with J gene TRBJ2-1; 11 bases fit TRBD2. The CDR3 consists of 16 residues. The germline CDR1 and CDR2 sequences are MNHEY and SMNVEV (reference sequence). The trim removed 2 bases at V and 6 bases at J, leaving 6 bases unmatched. The DNA for the CDR3 is TGTGCCAGCAGTTTAGGGACTAGCGGATTGTTCAATGAGCAGTTCTTC. Translating gives CASSLGTSGLFNEQFF.

CDR3 region: CASSQDLGGYYEQYF. CDR3 DNA: TGTGCCAGCAGCCAAGATCTCGGGGGATACTACGAGCAGTACTTC. The chain carries TRBV4-2 and TRBJ2-7; possibly TRBD2 for D (6 bases). Germline V CDR1 and CDR2: LGHNA, YNFKEQ. CDR3 size: 15 residues. Trimming stripped 0 bases from V and 3 bases from J, with 12 bases between.

The rearrangement joins TRBV10-3 to TRBJ1-5, with TRBD1 matching over 8 bases. Per the germline V gene, CDR1 is ENHRY and CDR2 is SYGVKD. CDR3 length: 15 residues. V shed 3 bases and J 4 bases; nucleotides not matched to a gene: 5. The chain's CDR3 is CAISDDRGGNQPQHF. Written as DNA, the CDR3 is TGTGCCATCAGTGATGACAGGGGAGGGAATCAGCCCCAGCATTTT.

Concerning this clone itself: Germline and junction disagree at one end, which may indicate a read error. Other DNA sequences in the same sample also yield this CDR3. The chain joins TRBV5-5 to TRBJ2-2; D not certain. The CDR3 runs to 14 residues. Germline V gives CDR1 SGHKS, CDR2 YYEKEE (reference sequence). CDR3 amino acids: CASGSWAQSGELFF. DNA for the CDR3: TGTGCCAGCGGCTCCTGGGCCCAATCCGGAGAGCTGTTTTTT. Supplemented by reference TRBV5-5 and TRBJ2-2, the full variable domain reads DAGVTQSPTHLIKTRGQQVTLRCSPISGHKSVSWYQQVLGQGPQFIFQYYEKEERGRGNFPDRFSARQFPNYSSELNVNALLLGDSALYLCASGSWAQSGELFFGEGSRLTVL.

CDR3 bases: TGTGCCAGCAGCCACACAGGGGATGGTCAGCCCCAGCATTTT. This gives the protein CASSHTGDGQPQHF. The rearrangement links TRBV7-2 to TRBJ1-5; TRBD1 matches at 7 bases. V lost 5 bases and J lost 6; bases outside the gene matches: 7. Germline V lookup: CDR1 SGHTA, CDR2 FQGNSA. The CDR3 is made up of 14 amino acids.

This clone was observed a handful of times. CDR3 nucleotide sequence: TGTGCCAGCAGCCTCAGCCAGGGTAGGACTGGGGCCAACGTCCTGACTTTC. The encoded protein is CASSLSQGRTGANVLTF. V usage is TRBV7-9 and J usage is TRBJ2-6, with D possibly matching TRBD1 (5 bases). V lost 5 bases to trimming and J lost 2 bases, with 16 bases between them. This CDR3 contains 17 residues. Germline V lookup: CDR1 SEHNR, CDR2 FQNEAQ (reference sequence).

This clone appeared once. This sequence joins TRBV15 and TRBJ1-3, with TRBD1 matching over 7 bases. In germline, CDR1 is LNHNV, CDR2 YYDKDF (reference sequence). The CDR3 spans 15 residues. J gave up 3 bases and V 0 bases, and 2 bases lay outside the gene matches. CDR3 nucleotide sequence: TGTGCCACCAGCAGAGACAGGGGGATTGGAAACACCATATATTTT. This gives the protein CATSRDRGIGNTIYF.

In regard to this clone: An end of the junction does not agree with germline; a read error may underlie this. The chain couples TRBV7-9 to TRBJ1-1; 7 bases map to TRBD1. Germline CDR1 SEHNR, CDR2 FQNEAQ (reference sequence). The CDR3 spans 14 residues. CDR3 nucleotide sequence: TGTTCCAGCAGCCCCCGACAGGGAAACACTGAAGCTTTCTTT. Amino acids: CSSSPRQGNTEAFF.

The chain joins TRBV4-1 to TRBJ2-5, with 8 bases that match TRBD2. Germline lookup yields CDR1 MGHRA and CDR2 YSYEKL. V dropped 0 bases and J dropped 1; count of bases not matched to a gene: 4. CDR3 size: 16 residues. The CDR3 spells CASSQDRSGGQETQYF. The CDR3 coding sequence is TGCGCCAGCAGCCAAGACCGAAGCGGGGGCCAAGAGACCCAGTACTTC.

V is TRBV29-1 and J is TRBJ2-1, with D possibly matching TRBD2 (5 bases). Trimming pared 0 bases from V and 10 bases from J, leaving 22 bases between. Germline V gives CDR1 SQVTM, CDR2 ANQGSEA. CDR3 length: 16 amino acids. The CDR3 bases are TGCAGCGTTGAAGACGGGATCCGACATCGCCCTTGGGAGCAGTTCTTC. It specifies CSVEDGIRHRPWEQFF.

The chain employs TRBV4-1 and TRBJ1-2; TRBD1 might be the D (6 bases). Trimming took off 0 bases at V and 5 bases at J, with 10 bases between the two ends. The CDR3 totals 14 residues. Germline V gene lookup returns CDR1 MGHRA and CDR2 YSYEKL. The CDR3 DNA sequence: TGCGCCAGCAGCCAAGATATGAGGGGGTATGGCTACACCTTC. This codes for CASSQDMRGYGYTF.

This chain connects TRBV6-5 to TRBJ1-1, with 9 bases matching TRBD1. Germline lookup yields CDR1 MNHEY and CDR2 SVGAGI. CDR3 length: 12 amino acids. The ends lost 11 bases at V and 7 bases at J; junction bases unmatched: 8. CDR3 region: CASYRGRNEAFF. The CDR3 DNA is TGTGCCTCGTACAGGGGGCGAAATGAAGCTTTCTTT.

This rearrangement joins TRBV7-3 to TRBJ2-1; maybe TRBD2 (5 bases). Trimming pared 0 bases from V and 5 bases from J, leaving 8 bases between. Germline values: CDR1 SGHTA, CDR2 FQGTGA. This CDR3 is 14 amino acids long. CDR3 protein: CASSLTSGNNEQFF. CDR3 DNA sequence: TGTGCCAGCAGCTTAACTTCGGGAAACAATGAGCAGTTCTTC.

V is TRBV19 and J is TRBJ2-5; 10 bases are shared with TRBD2. The V gene's germline CDR1 is LNHDA and CDR2 SQIVND (reference sequence). V shed 9 bases, J shed 7 bases, and the junction held 8 bases outside the gene matches. CDR3 length: 13 residues. In DNA form, the CDR3 reads TGTGCCAGCGCCAGCGGGGGGGCAGGGACCCAGTACTTC. Its translation: CASASGGAGTQYF.

This clone was recorded a few times. This rearrangement joins TRBV27 to TRBJ2-3; 8 bases align to TRBD2. V lost 3 bases to trimming and J lost 0 bases; unmatched junction nucleotides: 5. The CDR3 sequence is 16 residues long. Germline assignment: CDR1 MNHEY and CDR2 SMNVEV (reference sequence). DNA of the CDR3: TGTGCCAGCAGTTTGGGACTAGGGGGGAGCACAGATACGCAGTATTTT. It specifies CASSLGLGGSTDTQYF.

V is TRBV6-6 and J is TRBJ2-7, with TRBD1 identical over 7 bases. J lost 2 bases, V lost 7 bases, and 5 bases had no gene match. Germline values: CDR1 MNHNY, CDR2 SVGAGI (reference sequence). The CDR3 extends over 13 amino acids. CDR3 sequence (DNA): TGTGCCAGCATGGGCCAGGGGGCCTACGAGCAGTACTTC. Translated: CASMGQGAYEQYF.

V usage is TRBV2 and J usage is TRBJ1-6; TRBD1 might be the D (5 bases). Between the trimmed V and J ends, which lost 4 bases and 4 bases, there was a span of 14 bases. In germline, CDR1 is SNHLY, CDR2 FYNNEI. The length of the CDR3 is 16 residues. CDR3 in amino acids: CASSVAGTRYNSPLHF. DNA of the CDR3: TGTGCCAGCAGTGTTGCAGGGACTAGATATAATTCACCCCTCCACTTT.

The V gene is TRBV9, the J gene TRBJ1-1; D uncertain. The CDR3 length is 15 residues. In germline, CDR1 is SGDLS, CDR2 YYNGEE. V lost 7 bases, J lost 0 bases, and 16 bases lay in between. The CDR3 DNA follows: TGTGCCAGCGGAGGTCTTCACCCCATGAACACTGAAGCTTTCTTT. This encodes CASGGLHPMNTEAFF. Using reference TRBV9 and TRBJ1-1 for the parts outside the CDR3, the full variable domain is DSGVTQTPKHLITATGQRVTLRCSPRSGDLSVYWYQQSLDQGLQFLIQYYNGEERAKGNILERFSAQQFPDLHSELNLSSLELGDSALYFCASGGLHPMNTEAFFGQGTRLTVV.

This chain joins TRBV5-4 and TRBJ1-1; 11 bases line up with TRBD1. Germline V gene sequence: CDR1 SGHNT, CDR2 YYREEE (reference sequence). This CDR3 has 16 amino acids. After removal of 0 bases from V and 5 bases from J, the junction contained 6 bases not matched to a gene. CDR3 residues: CASSLGLGDRGTEAFF. CDR3 in DNA: TGTGCCAGCAGCTTGGGGTTGGGGGACAGGGGGACTGAAGCTTTCTTT.

This clone was seen only a few times. The chain has TRBV5-4 and TRBJ2-5; 7 bases align to TRBD1. The tail of the sequence fits TRBJ2-7 better, so the J call may be wrong. The CDR3 is made up of 15 amino acids. Per the germline V gene, CDR1 is SGHNT and CDR2 is YYREEE (reference sequence). CDR3 in DNA: TGTGCCAGCAGTTCCGGGACAGATTTAATGTACGAGCAGTACTTC. Its translation is CASSSGTDLMYEQYF.

The CDR3 sequence is CASSFPGTSDYNEQFF. The DNA of the CDR3 is TGTGCCAGCAGCTTTCCCGGGACTAGCGACTACAATGAGCAGTTCTTC. The V call is TRBV5-6, the J call TRBJ2-1; TRBD2 matches at 10 bases. This CDR3 is 16 amino acids long. Per germline, CDR1 SGHDT and CDR2 YYEEEE. Losses at the gene ends were 2 bases for V and 3 bases for J; bases not matched to a gene: 5. Looking up the rest from reference TRBV5-6 and TRBJ2-1 gives the full variable domain: DAGVTQSPTHLIKTRGQQVTLRCSPKSGHDTVSWYQQALGQGPQFIFQYYEEEERQRGNFPDRFSGHQFPNYSSELNVNALLLGDSALYLCASSFPGTSDYNEQFFGPGTRLTVL.

This sequence joins TRBV5-1 and TRBJ2-1, with 13 positions matching TRBD2. The germline V gene encodes CDR1 SGHRS and CDR2 YFSETQ. This CDR3 has 14 amino acids. The J segment lost 7 bases and the V segment lost 4 bases, leaving 2 bases of the junction unmatched. The CDR3 is CASSRTSGSNEQFF. CDR3 in DNA: TGCGCCAGCAGCCGGACTAGCGGGAGTAATGAGCAGTTCTTC.

The DNA of the CDR3 is TGTGCCAGCAGCTTAAACAGGGAAACCGGGGAGCTGTTTTTT. Translated, it gives CASSLNRETGELFF. The V and J genes are TRBV7-3 and TRBJ2-2; TRBD1 might be the D (6 bases). The V gene lost 1 base and the J gene lost 5 bases, with 8 bases spanning the gap. The CDR3 is 14 amino acids. CDR1 is SGHTA and CDR2 is FQGTGA in the germline V gene.